This T cell receptor beta chain was captured by sequencing in a study of T cell changes during pregnancy in multiple sclerosis. V shed 1 base, J shed 6 bases, and the junction held 7 bases outside the gene matches. Germline CDR1 reads SEHNR; CDR2 reads FQNEAQ (reference sequence). CDR3 size: 15 residues. Profiled with immunoSEQ multiplex PCR; TCRdb holds only in-frame clones, not every one. The sample has under 45,000 clones, 90% to 95% seen once. The source was CD8+ T cells from peripheral blood mononuclear cells, collected in the third trimester of pregnancy. This rearrangement joins TRBV7-9 to TRBJ2-7; 9 bases align to TRBD2. The sequence was collected from a female donor with multiple sclerosis, enrolled in a pregnancy study. CDR3 coding DNA: TGTGCCAGCAGCTTAGTAGCGGGAGAATTGGGCGAGCAGTACTTC. Protein sequence: CASSLVAGELGEQYF.